The clone carrying this T cell receptor (beta chain) was counted a single time. The data were taken from a study of blood T cell repertoires in COVID-19. This table comes from immunoSEQ multiplex PCR, and its TCRdb copy is limited to in-frame clones, with some not included. The sample includes about 260,000 clones, more than 70% of them seen just once. V trimming: 4 bases; J trimming: 1 base; junction bases outside the gene matches: 7. The CDR3 length is 15 residues. Looked up from germline, CDR1 is SGHRS and CDR2 is YFSETQ. This chain connects TRBV5-1 to TRBJ1-1; 7 bases map to TRBD1. The material sequenced was PBMCs or T cells enriched from blood (not recorded which). This TCR came from a woman between 40 and 50 years old with acute COVID-19. CDR3 region: CASSVRGPPNTEAFF. The CDR3 DNA is TGCGCCAGCAGCGTAAGGGGGCCCCCGAACACTGAAGCTTTCTTT.